This T cell receptor (beta chain) was documented in a study of T cells in Graves' hyperthyroidism and ophthalmopathy. It was RNA transcripts that yielded the amplified TCR beta CDR3 regions. An initial round of RT-PCR targeting the TCR CDR3 relied on the HTBI primer set. TCRdb analysed the multiplex PCR reads with MiXCR anew, one entry per CDR3 protein. The repertoire holds more than 450,000 distinct CDR3 sequences, with around 15% as singletons. The CDR3 has 17 amino acids. V was trimmed by 8 bases and J by 0 bases, leaving 19 bases between them. CDR1 and CDR2 (germline): LNHDA, SQIVND (reference sequence).

This clonotype was obtained from a woman aged 40 to 55 with Graves' hyperthyroidism. The chain recombines TRBV19 with TRBJ2-2; D gene unclear. The material sequenced was blood. The CDR3 protein is CASSRGPQLSNTGELFF. In DNA, the CDR3 is TGTGCCAGTTCTCGTGGCCCTCAACTGTCGAACACCGGGGAGCTGTTTTTT.